This is a list of T cell receptor beta chains from one sample in a study of shared clonotypes between healthy human individuals. The method was immunoSEQ multiplex PCR; TCRdb's version includes in-frame clones alone and lacks a portion of them. The sample contains around 2.1 million clones, approximately 94% of which appear only once. Specimen: naive CD8+ T cells from PBMCs. The source is a man aged 18-30 years in good health. Some clones in this sample may be carry-over from other donors' samples. Each CDR3 is given with its conserved first and last residue. The D gene is left open where the match is weak. Expanded clones get a size class; other rows say once, few or many, or leave the size out.

cdr3_nt	cdr3_aa	clone_size	d_call	j_call	v_call
TGTGCCAGTAGTATAGATACTGCCTCCTACGAGCAGTACTTC	CASSIDTASYEQYF	NA	NA	TRBJ2-7	TRBV19
TGTGCCAGCAGCTTAGTGGGTTCCGGGACGGGGGTGAGCTCCTACGAGCAGTACTTC	CASSLVGSGTGVSSYEQYF	NA	NA	TRBJ2-7	TRBV11-2
TGTGCCAGCAGTTCCACAGACAGTTACTACGAGCAGTACTTC	CASSSTDSYYEQYF	NA	NA	TRBJ2-7	TRBV28
TGTGCCAGCAGTATACCGGGACAGGGGGGGTGGGCCGAGCAGTACTTC	CASSIPGQGGWAEQYF	NA	TRBD1	TRBJ2-7	TRBV27
TGTGCCAGCAGCGTAGTTACTGAAGCTTTCTTT	CASSVVTEAFF	NA	NA	TRBJ1-1	TRBV9
TGTGCCAGCAGCCAAGGCGGAGTTGAAGCTTTCTTT	CASSQGGVEAFF	few	NA	TRBJ1-1	TRBV4-2
TGTGCCAGCAGTAGCAGGGGGCTCCCCTCCTACGAGCAGTACTTC	CASSSRGLPSYEQYF	NA	TRBD1	TRBJ2-7	TRBV27
TGTGCCGGACCTGGGGCGGGAGTCGGGATCAATGAGCAGTTCTTC	CAGPGAGVGINEQFF	NA	TRBD2	TRBJ2-1	TRBV27
TGTGCCTGGACGGGACAGCCAGGGTACGAGCAGTACTTC	CAWTGQPGYEQYF	NA	TRBD1	TRBJ2-7	TRBV30
TGTGCCAGCAGTTCCACGGGAGGGCGCATCTATGGCTACACCTTC	CASSSTGGRIYGYTF	NA	NA	TRBJ1-2	TRBV27
TGTGCCAGCAGTGCCCGACCACACCCCACCGGGGAGCTGTTTTTT	CASSARPHPTGELFF	once	NA	TRBJ2-2	TRBV28
TGTGCCAGCAGTTACCAGGGCGGAACAGATACGCAGTATTTT	CASSYQGGTDTQYF	NA	NA	TRBJ2-3	TRBV6-6
TGTGCCAGCACCTGGCCAGGGAACACCGGGGAGCTGTTTTTT	CASTWPGNTGELFF	few	NA	TRBJ2-2	TRBV28
TGTGCCAGCAGTGAGCCCAGGGGACTGAACACTGAAGCTTTCTTT	CASSEPRGLNTEAFF	NA	NA	TRBJ1-1	TRBV25-1
TGTGCCAGCAGCCTAGGGACAGGCTCCAATCAGCCCCAGCATTTT	CASSLGTGSNQPQHF	NA	TRBD1	TRBJ1-5	TRBV6-1
TGTGCCAGCAGTTTAGCGGCTAGTATTGCCAAAAACATTCAGTACTTC	CASSLAASIAKNIQYF	NA	NA	TRBJ2-4	TRBV27
TGTGCCAGTAGTATCCTCCACCGGAGGGGAGAGATTTATGGCTACACCTTC	CASSILHRRGEIYGYTF	NA	NA	TRBJ1-2	TRBV19
TGTGCCAGCAGTTTAACACCATGGGAGCCCCAGCATTTT	CASSLTPWEPQHF	NA	NA	TRBJ1-5	TRBV28
TGTGCTAGTGGTTTGGACAGTGAACCGAGCTCCTACGAGCAGTACTTC	CASGLDSEPSSYEQYF	NA	NA	TRBJ2-7	TRBV12-5
TGTGCCAGTATGGCCGGGTGGCAGGGGACAGATACGCAGTATTTT	CASMAGWQGTDTQYF	NA	NA	TRBJ2-3	TRBV19
TGTGCCAGTAGTATAGGGACAGACAGCTCTACGCCCCAGCATTTT	CASSIGTDSSTPQHF	NA	NA	TRBJ1-5	TRBV19
TGCGCCAGCAGCCAAAGCATACAGACCCGGGACAGGGCCTACGAGCAGTACTTC	CASSQSIQTRDRAYEQYF	NA	TRBD1	TRBJ2-7	TRBV4-1
TGTGCCAGCAGCCCCGGGAGAGCCCAATACAATGAGCAGTTCTTC	CASSPGRAQYNEQFF	NA	NA	TRBJ2-1	TRBV6-6
TGTGCCAGCAGCCAAGACTCCCGAGCGGGAGGCTACGAGCAGTACTTC	CASSQDSRAGGYEQYF	once	TRBD2	TRBJ2-7	TRBV14
TGTGCCAGCAGTTGGGGGCAGGGCGAGCAGTACTTC	CASSWGQGEQYF	NA	NA	TRBJ2-7	TRBV6-5
TGCGCCAGCGGCCAGACTAGCGGGAGGTTCAGTGGCAATGAGCAGTTCTTC	CASGQTSGRFSGNEQFF	once	TRBD2	TRBJ2-1	TRBV5-1
TGTGCCAGCAGTTTTCCGGGACAGCAAGAGACCCAGTACTTC	CASSFPGQQETQYF	NA	TRBD1	TRBJ2-5	TRBV28
TGTGCCAGCAGTTCCGGACAGCCTGAAGCTTTCTTT	CASSSGQPEAFF	NA	NA	TRBJ1-1	TRBV6-6
TGTGCCAGCAGCTTGAGCAGAGGCGAGCAGTACTTC	CASSLSRGEQYF	NA	NA	TRBJ2-7	TRBV5-5
TGTGCCAGCAGCTCCGCTGGCGGGCCTTGGGGACTTAACACTGAAGCTTTCTTT	CASSSAGGPWGLNTEAFF	NA	NA	TRBJ1-1	TRBV7-8
TGTGCCAGCAACGAATACTCAGATACGCAGTATTTT	CASNEYSDTQYF	NA	NA	TRBJ2-3	TRBV5-6
TGTGCCAGCAGCCTCCAGGTCGCAGCGGGGAACACCGGGGAGCTGTTTTTT	CASSLQVAAGNTGELFF	NA	NA	TRBJ2-2	TRBV11-2
TGTGCCAGCAGCTTGCCTAGCGGCAATGAGCAGTTCTTC	CASSLPSGNEQFF	NA	TRBD2	TRBJ2-1	TRBV5-6
TGTGCCAGCAGCTTCGGAACTAGCGGGAGATCTTACGAGCAGTACTTC	CASSFGTSGRSYEQYF	NA	TRBD2	TRBJ2-7	TRBV11-2
TGTGCCACCAGCAGACCTCTAGCGGGAGGGAGGACAGATACGCAGTATTTT	CATSRPLAGGRTDTQYF	NA	TRBD2	TRBJ2-3	TRBV15
TGTGCCAGCAGCTTGACAGGGGCCCAAGAGACCCAGTACTTC	CASSLTGAQETQYF	once	TRBD1	TRBJ2-5	TRBV7-3
TGCGCCAGCAGTTTATCGGCCTCGCACTACACTAACTATGGCTACACCTTC	CASSLSASHYTNYGYTF	NA	NA	TRBJ1-2	TRBV27
TGTGCCAGTTTGAGCGGGGGACCCTACAATGAGCAGTTCTTC	CASLSGGPYNEQFF	NA	TRBD2	TRBJ2-1	TRBV19
TGTGCCAGTAGTATAGGGGGACCAATCAATGAAGCTTTCTTT	CASSIGGPINEAFF	NA	NA	TRBJ1-1	TRBV19
TGTGCCAGCAGCGGTCGAAGAACCGGGGAGCTGTTTTTT	CASSGRRTGELFF	NA	NA	TRBJ2-2	TRBV11-3
TGTGCCAGCAATAGGGGGATGGGTAACTCTGGGGCCAACGTCCTGACTTTC	CASNRGMGNSGANVLTF	NA	NA	TRBJ2-6	TRBV2
TGTGCCAGCTCACCATTGCGGGGGTCCATATATTTT	CASSPLRGSIYF	few	NA	TRBJ1-3	TRBV18
TGTGCCAGCAGCTTGGAGGCGACAGCCTTAAACACCATATATTTT	CASSLEATALNTIYF	NA	NA	TRBJ1-3	TRBV5-4
TGCGCCAGCAGCCCGGAACAGGGGTTCAACTATGGCTACACCTTC	CASSPEQGFNYGYTF	once	TRBD1	TRBJ1-2	TRBV4-3
TGTGCCAGCAGTGAATGGGGGGGGTCCTACAATGAGCAGTTCTTC	CASSEWGGSYNEQFF	NA	TRBD2	TRBJ2-1	TRBV6-1
TGTGCCAGCACCCCTGCGGGGCCGACTAATGAAAAACTGTTTTTT	CASTPAGPTNEKLFF	NA	NA	TRBJ1-4	TRBV19
TGTGCCAGCAGTGCGGGTAGCGGGATAGTAAATGAGCAGTTCTTC	CASSAGSGIVNEQFF	NA	TRBD2	TRBJ2-1	TRBV25-1
TGTGCCAGCAGCTTGGGGACCCTAGCGGGAGAGCCGGGAACCGGGGAGCTGTTTTTT	CASSLGTLAGEPGTGELFF	NA	TRBD2	TRBJ2-2	TRBV5-5
TGCGCCAGCAGTGGGACAGGGCACGGGGAGCTGTTTTTT	CASSGTGHGELFF	NA	TRBD1	TRBJ2-2	TRBV10-1
TGTGCCAGCAGCCCCCGGGGTTTCTACGAGCAGTACTTC	CASSPRGFYEQYF	NA	NA	TRBJ2-7	TRBV11-2
TGCGCCAGCAGCTTAGGGGCCAATCAGCCCCAGCATTTT	CASSLGANQPQHF	NA	NA	TRBJ1-5	TRBV5-1
TGTGCCAGCAGCCCGGACAGGGTAACCTACGAGCAGTACTTC	CASSPDRVTYEQYF	NA	TRBD1	TRBJ2-7	TRBV5-5
TGTGCCAGCAGCTTATTTAGCGCCTCGAGCTCCTACAATGAGCAGTTCTTC	CASSLFSASSSYNEQFF	once	NA	TRBJ2-1	TRBV7-2
TGCGCCAGCACGATTATGATAGCGGGCGCAGATACGCAGTATTTT	CASTIMIAGADTQYF	NA	TRBD2	TRBJ2-3	TRBV5-1
TGCAGCGGCGAGACTGGCCTGGAGACCCAGTACTTC	CSGETGLETQYF	NA	NA	TRBJ2-5	TRBV29-1
TGTGCCAGCAGCCAAGTCCGCAGGGACCGAGGGGGCACTGAAGCTTTCTTT	CASSQVRRDRGGTEAFF	NA	NA	TRBJ1-1	TRBV4-2
TGTGCCAGCAGTTCTCTCGGTGGCAGGTTCTCCTACGAGCAGTACTTC	CASSSLGGRFSYEQYF	NA	NA	TRBJ2-7	TRBV27